A selection of T cell receptor beta chains follows, all from one sample in a study of blood T cell repertoires in COVID-19. Repertoires were generated with immunoSEQ multiplex PCR, while TCRdb's copy carries only in-frame clones and drops some. The table shows about 110,000 clones, with less than 75% occurring only once. What was sequenced was peripheral blood. Every receptor here comes from a woman in her forties with acute or convalescent COVID-19. Each CDR3 is given with its conserved first and last residue. A D gene is named only where the DNA matches it firmly. Clone sizes are given selectively: once, few, many, or a class where the clone is expanded.

cdr3_length	d_call	v_call	j_call	clone_size	cdr3_nt	cdr3_aa
13	NA	TRBV19	TRBJ2-2	NA	TGTGCCAGCAGTATCGGGTATACCGGGGAGCTGTTTTTT	CASSIGYTGELFF
15	NA	TRBV24-1	TRBJ2-2	NA	TGTGCCACCAGTGATTTAGGGGGAGACACCGGGGAGCTGTTTTTT	CATSDLGGDTGELFF
14	NA	TRBV11-2	TRBJ2-3	NA	TGTGCCAGCAGCTTAGGACAGCCCACAGATACGCAGTATTTT	CASSLGQPTDTQYF
14	NA	TRBV7-9	TRBJ2-2	once	TGTGCCAGCAGCTCGAGGGTGGCCACCGGGGAGCTGTTTTTT	CASSSRVATGELFF
15	TRBD1	TRBV27	TRBJ2-7	NA	TGTGCCAGCAGCCCGGACAGGGCTCGTATGTACGAGCAGTACTTC	CASSPDRARMYEQYF
13	TRBD1	TRBV7-9	TRBJ2-3	NA	TGTGCCAGCAGCTTAACAGGGGCAGATACGCAGTATTTT	CASSLTGADTQYF
18	NA	TRBV27	TRBJ2-1	once	TGTGCCAGCAGTCTTAAGATAGCGCAGGGGCTAGGAGGTAATGAGCAGTTCTTC	CASSLKIAQGLGGNEQFF
18	TRBD2	TRBV11-2	TRBJ2-7	NA	TGTGCCAGCAGCTTAGATAGGCTAGCGGGGGGACCCCTCTACGAGCAGTACTTC	CASSLDRLAGGPLYEQYF
19	NA	TRBV28	TRBJ1-3	few	TGTGCCAGCAGCCCACGGACAGTACTCTACTCCGTCTTTGGAAACACCATATATTTT	CASSPRTVLYSVFGNTIYF
18	NA	TRBV21-1	TRBJ2-2	NA	TGTGCCAGCAGCAATGAAGGCCTGGGAGGGGCGAACACCGGGGAGCTGTTTTTT	CASSNEGLGGANTGELFF
13	NA	TRBV5-6	TRBJ1-2	many	TGTGCCAGCAGCGTCAAAGAGGCCGGTGGCTACACCTTC	CASSVKEAGGYTF
13	NA	TRBV7-9	TRBJ1-1	NA	TGTGCCAGCAGCTTGGAGGGATGGACTGAAGCTTTCTTT	CASSLEGWTEAFF
15	NA	TRBV7-9	TRBJ2-5	NA	TGTGCCAGCAGCCCCCAATCCGGACAGCAAGAGACCCAGTACTTC	CASSPQSGQQETQYF
16	TRBD1	TRBV4-1	TRBJ2-3	NA	TGCGCCAGCAGCCTTGGGGGACAGGGGGCAACAGATACGCAGTATTTT	CASSLGGQGATDTQYF
13	NA	TRBV12-3/TRBV12-4	TRBJ2-1	NA	TGTGCCACACAGGAGAGCTCCTACAATGAGCAGTTCTTC	CATQESSYNEQFF
16	TRBD2	TRBV4-2	TRBJ2-3	NA	TGTGCCAGCAGCCAAGCAGGACTAGCCGCCACAGATACGCAGTATTTT	CASSQAGLAATDTQYF
16	NA	TRBV21-1	TRBJ1-2	NA	TGTGCCAGCAGCAAACCTCGACAGCCTCCTAACTATGGCTACACCTTC	CASSKPRQPPNYGYTF
15	NA	TRBV27	TRBJ2-2	NA	TGTGCACAAAAGGGGAACGGATGCTGCGCCGGGGAGCTGTTTTTT	CAQKGNGCCAGELFF
16	NA	TRBV14	TRBJ2-6	NA	TGTGCCAGCAGCCAAGATCGACCTCAGGGGGGTAACGTCCTGACTTTC	CASSQDRPQGGNVLTF
15	NA	TRBV28	TRBJ1-2	NA	TGTGCCAGCAGTTTCTATATGACAACAATCTATGGCTACACCTTC	CASSFYMTTIYGYTF
15	NA	TRBV7-6	TRBJ2-7	once	TGTGCCAGCAGCTCATGGACAGACCGGGGGGACGAGCAGTACTTC	CASSSWTDRGDEQYF
13	NA	TRBV14	TRBJ1-1	few	TGTGCCAGCAGCAGACACCCAAACACTGAAGCTTTCTTT	CASSRHPNTEAFF
14	TRBD1	TRBV11-2	TRBJ2-2	many	TGTGCCAGCAGCCGGGGACAGCTCACCGGGGAGCTGTTTTTT	CASSRGQLTGELFF
16	TRBD2	TRBV5-6	TRBJ2-1	NA	TGTGCCAGCAGCGAGAGGACTAGCGGGACCTACAATGAGCAGTTCTTC	CASSERTSGTYNEQFF
17	NA	TRBV5-1	TRBJ2-2	few	TGCGCCAGCAGCCTTAGGGACTTCCCCCTGAACACCGGGGAGCTGTTTTTT	CASSLRDFPLNTGELFF
16	NA	TRBV7-3	TRBJ2-6	NA	TGTGCCAGCAGCTCGGCCGGGGGCTCTGGGGCCAACGTCCTGACTTTC	CASSSAGGSGANVLTF
13	NA	TRBV14	TRBJ1-1	NA	TGTGCCAGCAGCCAATTTGGCGGGGGGTACGCTTTCTTT	CASSQFGGGYAFF
16	TRBD2	TRBV5-1	TRBJ2-2	NA	TGCGCCAGCAGCCCTACGACTAGCGGATCTTCCGGGGAGCTGTTTTTT	CASSPTTSGSSGELFF
13	NA	TRBV12-3/TRBV12-4	TRBJ2-6	NA	TGTGCCAGCGGTAGTTCTGGGGCCAACGTCCTGACTTTC	CASGSSGANVLTF
13	TRBD1	TRBV28	TRBJ1-6	NA	TGTGCCAGCAGATGGCAGGGGGATTCACCCCTCCACTTT	CASRWQGDSPLHF
16	TRBD1	TRBV19	TRBJ1-2	once	TGTGCCAGTAGTATTCCAATCCTAACAGGGGGCCTTGGCTACACCTTC	CASSIPILTGGLGYTF
15	NA	TRBV15	TRBJ2-5	NA	TGTGCCACCAGCAGAGGCAGGGGCTACCAAGAGACCCAGTACTTC	CATSRGRGYQETQYF
13	NA	TRBV2	TRBJ2-2	NA	TGTGCCAGCAGGGCCGACAGCTCCGGGGAGCTGTTTTTT	CASRADSSGELFF
14	NA	TRBV27	TRBJ1-5	few	TGTGCCAGCAGTCAAGGTCAGGGGTTGACGCCCCAGCATTTT	CASSQGQGLTPQHF
13	NA	TRBV5-1	TRBJ2-5	NA	TGCGCCAGCACCCCTCTAAACCAAGAGACCCAGTACTTC	CASTPLNQETQYF
11	NA	TRBV11-2	TRBJ1-1	NA	TGTGCCAGCAGCTTTTTATCTGAAGCTTTCTTT	CASSFLSEAFF
16	NA	TRBV6-8	TRBJ2-1	NA	TGTGCCAGCAGTTACTCTAAGGCAGGCTCCTACAATGAGCAGTTCTTC	CASSYSKAGSYNEQFF
16	TRBD1	TRBV7-3	TRBJ2-1	NA	TGTGCCAGCAGCTTACTAGAGACAGGGGGTCCGGATGAGCAGTTCTTC	CASSLLETGGPDEQFF
13	NA	TRBV3-1/TRBV3-2	TRBJ2-2	NA	TGTGCCAGCAGCCAACAGAACACCGGGGAGCTGTTTTTT	CASSQQNTGELFF
14	NA	TRBV28	TRBJ2-1	NA	TGTGCCAGCCGAGGAGGTAACTCCTACAATGAGCAGTTCTTC	CASRGGNSYNEQFF